This T cell receptor (beta chain) emerged from a study of monozygotic twins with inflammatory bowel disease. Notes on the study in general: Heterogeneous immunosuppressive treatment regimens may have introduced variability into patient repertoires. Cells of different T cell subtypes could not be told apart.

The CDR3 loop spans 13 amino acids. Germline CDR1 reads SGHNT; CDR2 reads YENEEA. UMIs that had a 6-nucleotide sample barcode were put in using template switching. TCRdb re-called the 5' RACE reads; one entry per CDR3 protein, DNA not given. The table lists about 160,000 distinct CDR3 sequences. Regarding this clonotype: What it binds is not known.

The V and J genes are TRBV11-3 and TRBJ2-5; TCRdb designates TRBD1, a call that cannot be tested without DNA. Sequenced: blood. This sequence was found in a human donor with ulcerative colitis or Crohn's disease, or a healthy co-twin of an affected twin (not recorded which). The CDR3 protein is CASSFGTGETQYF.